Each of the 27 T cell receptor beta chains below was sequenced from the same sample in a study of response to subunit inactivated influenza vaccine (dated by TCRdb to the late 2010s). Receptor amplification or capture employed RT-PCR. Sequenced on an Illumina HiSeq 2500. Starting from the raw public reads, TCRdb applied fastp trimming at Q25, assembled clones with MiXCR and retained in-frame beta chains. Entries that share a CDR3 protein sequence are merged under the most common genes and DNA. The sample has about 190,000 distinct CDR3 sequences on record, 14% of them singletons. Approximately 27% of the sample belongs to the ten largest clones. The sample consisted of CD8+ T cells sorted from PBMCs, taken more than 4 days after vaccination. The source is a man in his forties or fifties who received an inactivated influenza vaccine. Donor details come from another sample of the same person, matched by shared clones.

This clonotype showed up just a few times. The chain combines TRBV3-1 with TRBJ2-1, with TRBD2 matching 9 bases. The germline V gene encodes CDR1 LGHDT and CDR2 YNNKEL (reference sequence). The CDR3 covers 19 residues. V shed 0 bases, J shed 7 bases, and the junction held 16 bases outside the gene matches. The CDR3 region has the DNA TGTGCCAGCAGCCAAGAAAAGGGTTTATGGACTAGCGTCGGGAATGAGCAGTTCTTC. It encodes CASSQEKGLWTSVGNEQFF.

There are a few counts of this clonotype. Mismatch with germline at one junction end may stem from a read error. The chain combines TRBV5-6 with TRBJ2-4; the D gene could be TRBD1 or TRBD2 (5 bases each). Germline CDR1 is SGHDT and CDR2 is YYEEEE. The CDR3 extends over 12 amino acids. The CDR3 here is CASSFLGAEADF. The CDR3, as DNA: TGTGCCAGCAGCTTCTTAGGGGCGGAGGCGGACTTC.

This clonotype was seen a handful of times. The chain combines TRBV13 with TRBJ2-1, with TRBD2 matching over 7 bases. With 1 base clipped from V and 4 bases from J, the junction kept 7 bases outside the gene matches. In germline, CDR1 is PRHDT, CDR2 FYEKMQ (reference sequence). The CDR3 has 16 amino acids. The CDR3 DNA is TGTGCCAGCAGCTTAGTGGCGGGAGAGGATTACAATGAGCAGTTCTTC. Translation: CASSLVAGEDYNEQFF.

The chain has TRBV12-3 or TRBV12-4 and TRBJ2-1; D might be TRBD1 (5 bases). The CDR3 extends over 14 amino acids. V was pared by 5 bases and J by 6 bases, with 14 bases between. The CDR3 DNA sequence: TGTGCCAGCAGTGTAGATCAGGGTGTCAATGAGCAGTTCTTC. Encoded protein: CASSVDQGVNEQFF.

For the CDR3, the DNA is TGCGCCAGCAGCCAAGATGAACTAGCGAGAACAGATACGCAGTATTTT. This sequence encodes CASSQDELARTDTQYF. This rearrangement joins TRBV4-1 to TRBJ2-3, with 7 bases identical to TRBD2. The trim removed 0 bases at V and 3 bases at J, leaving 6 bases unmatched. CDR3 length: 16 amino acids. The germline CDR1 and CDR2 sequences are MGHRA and YSYEKL.

J is TRBJ1-1 and V is TRBV9; the D gene is possibly TRBD1 (5 bases). Germline loops: CDR1 SGDLS, CDR2 YYNGEE. V was clipped by 3 bases and J by 1 base, with 13 bases between them. The CDR3 consists of 15 residues. The CDR3 DNA follows: TGTGCCAGCAGCGCTCTCCGAACAGGGAACACTGAAGCTTTCTTT. It translates to CASSALRTGNTEAFF.

The CDR3 nucleotides read TGTGCCAGCAGCCAAGATAGCGGGAGAAACACCGGGGAGCTGTTTTTT. Translated: CASSQDSGRNTGELFF. The chain has TRBV14 and TRBJ2-2; 9 bases are shared with TRBD2. V dropped 0 bases and J dropped 2; count of bases not matched to a gene: 1. CDR1 and CDR2 from the germline V gene are SGHDN and FVKESK. The CDR3 runs to 16 residues. The entire variable domain, with the rest obtained from reference TRBV14 and TRBJ2-2, is as follows: EAGVTQFPSHSVIEKGQTVTLRCDPISGHDNLYWYRRVMGKEIKFLLHFVKESKQDESGMPNNRFLAERTGGTYSTLKVQPAELEDSGVYFCASSQDSGRNTGELFFGEGSRLTVL.

This clonotype was observed at least ten times. The chain employs TRBV12-3 or TRBV12-4 and TRBJ2-3; 9 bases align to TRBD1. The CDR3 is made up of 14 amino acids. Trimming cost V 6 bases and J 2 bases; bases outside gene matches: 3. The CDR3 loop is CASSTGGSTDTQYF. DNA for the CDR3: TGTGCCAGCAGCACAGGGGGCTCCACAGATACGCAGTATTTT.

A single count supports this clonotype. The V and J genes are TRBV7-8 and TRBJ2-7; possibly TRBD1 or TRBD2 for D (5 bases each). The DNA matches TRBJ2-1 better at its end, which makes the J call doubtful. This CDR3 region has 12 residues. The V gene's germline CDR1 is SGHVS and CDR2 FQNEAQ. CDR3 loop: CASSLGGEGQFF. The CDR3 DNA sequence: TGTGCCAGCAGCTTAGGGGGCGAGGGTCAGTTCTTC.

This clonotype was counted between two and nine times. The rearrangement uses TRBV7-8 and TRBJ1-4; a possible D gene is TRBD1 (6 bases). Trimming pared 5 bases from V and 0 bases from J, leaving 10 bases between. The CDR3 is 15 residues long. The germline gives CDR1 SGHVS, CDR2 FQNEAQ. The CDR3 region is CASSKTGATNEKLFF. CDR3 DNA: TGTGCCAGCAGCAAGACAGGAGCAACTAATGAAAAACTGTTTTTT.

This clonotype occurred a few times. One end of the junction is discordant with germline, which a read error may explain. The chain couples TRBV11-2 to TRBJ2-3; D might be TRBD1 or TRBD2, each matching 5 bases. The CDR3 contains 11 residues. CDR1 SGHAT and CDR2 FQNNGV come from the germline V gene. The CDR3 DNA reads as TGTGCCAGCAGCTTTCCCCGGGGCGTCCGTTTT. Encoded protein: CASSFPRGVRF.

The CDR3: CASSFAGGSDTQYF. CDR3 coding DNA: TGTGCCAGCAGTTTCGCGGGGGGGTCGGATACGCAGTATTTT. This chain uses TRBV28 with TRBJ2-3, with 9 bases that match TRBD2. V lost 3 bases to trimming and J lost 6 bases; unmatched junction nucleotides: 4. The CDR3 has 14 amino acids. The germline gives CDR1 MDHEN, CDR2 SYDVKM.

This rearrangement joins TRBV9 to TRBJ1-2; D might be TRBD1 (5 bases). The CDR3 runs to 12 residues. Germline CDR1 is SGDLS and CDR2 is YYNGEE. Trimming cost V 4 bases and J 4 bases, with 8 bases left between them. The CDR3 sequence: CASSQGFYGYTF. The CDR3, as DNA: TGTGCCAGCAGCCAGGGATTCTATGGCTACACCTTC. The full variable domain, its missing parts supplied by reference TRBV9 and TRBJ1-2, is DSGVTQTPKHLITATGQRVTLRCSPRSGDLSVYWYQQSLDQGLQFLIQYYNGEERAKGNILERFSAQQFPDLHSELNLSSLELGDSALYFCASSQGFYGYTFGSGTRLTVV.

The sample holds many counts of this clonotype. This sequence joins TRBV12-3 or TRBV12-4 and TRBJ2-2; no clear D. This CDR3 contains 12 residues. Trimming shortened V by 5 bases and J by 7 bases, and 8 bases separated the two germline ends. CDR3: CASSPLGGELFF. CDR3 sequence (DNA): TGTGCCAGCAGTCCCCTCGGCGGGGAGCTGTTTTTT.

The rearrangement uses TRBV29-1 and TRBJ1-1; possibly TRBD1 for D (6 bases). This CDR3 region has 12 residues. Looked up from germline, CDR1 is SQVTM and CDR2 is ANQGSEA. V was cut by 3 bases and J by 1 base, with 6 bases left in between. The CDR3 is CSVETGNTEAFF. CDR3 DNA: TGCAGCGTTGAGACAGGGAACACTGAAGCTTTCTTT.

This rearrangement joins TRBV2 to TRBJ2-5, with 11 nucleotides matching TRBD2. The CDR3 covers 17 residues. Germline CDR1 SNHLY, CDR2 FYNNEI. V was pared by 3 bases and J by 2 bases, with 8 bases of the junction left unmatched. The chain's CDR3 is CASSELGLAELQETQYF. The CDR3 DNA reads TGTGCCAGCAGTGAGTTGGGACTAGCGGAACTTCAAGAGACCCAGTACTTC.

This clonotype was counted ten times or more. CDR3: CSVRTGGGETQYF. The CDR3 DNA sequence: TGCAGCGTGAGGACAGGGGGAGGAGAGACCCAGTACTTC. V usage is TRBV29-1 and J usage is TRBJ2-5; 10 bases line up with TRBD1. Germline CDR1 is SQVTM and CDR2 is ANQGSEA. V lost 6 bases, J lost 4 bases, and 5 bases stayed unmatched. The CDR3 sequence is 13 residues long.

A few counts support this clonotype. The CDR3 sequence is CATHGLHRPDTQYF. CDR3 DNA sequence: TGTGCCACCCACGGACTACACCGCCCAGATACGCAGTATTTT. The chain uses TRBV2 and TRBJ2-3, with D possibly TRBD2 on 6 matching bases. CDR3 length: 14 amino acids. The germline V and J ends were trimmed by 10 bases and 4 bases, with 18 bases remaining between them. The V gene's germline CDR1 is SNHLY and CDR2 FYNNEI.

This clonotype has a count of ten or more. This chain uses TRBV15 with TRBJ2-5, with TRBD1 identical over 11 bases. V was clipped by 5 bases and J by 4 bases; unmatched bases: 6. Germline V gene sequence: CDR1 LNHNV, CDR2 YYDKDF (reference sequence). The CDR3 consists of 15 residues. The CDR3 DNA sequence: TGTGCCACCAGCCTGTGGACAGGGGGCTTAGAGACCCAGTACTTC. Protein sequence: CATSLWTGGLETQYF.

The chain links TRBV20-1 to TRBJ2-7, with a tentative D call TRBD2 (5 bases). The CDR3 is 13 residues long. The germline V gene has CDR1 DFQATT and CDR2 SNEGSKA (reference sequence). Trimming cost V 0 bases and J 6 bases, with 12 bases left between them. The CDR3 protein is CSARDRYGVEQYF. In DNA form, the CDR3 reads TGCAGTGCTAGAGATCGATACGGGGTCGAGCAGTACTTC.

In this sample, this clonotype turned up many times. The CDR3 sequence: CASRPSGITSYNEQFF. CDR3 DNA sequence: TGTGCCAGCAGGCCTAGCGGTATTACCTCCTACAATGAGCAGTTCTTC. The rearrangement links TRBV7-9 to TRBJ2-1; 7 bases line up with TRBD2. Germline lookup yields CDR1 SEHNR and CDR2 FQNEAQ (reference sequence). The CDR3 spans 16 residues. Trimming at V came to 6 bases and at J to 0 bases, leaving 8 bases not matched to a gene.

The chain couples TRBV5-5 to TRBJ2-1; maybe TRBD1 (5 bases). In germline, CDR1 is SGHKS, CDR2 YYEKEE (reference sequence). V was pared by 0 bases and J by 3 bases, with 10 bases between. The CDR3 length is 15 residues. As DNA, the CDR3 is TGTGCCAGCAGCTTGGAAGGGGCTTACTACAATGAGCAGTTCTTC. Encoded protein: CASSLEGAYYNEQFF. The full variable domain, in which reference TRBV5-5 and TRBJ2-1 provide the parts outside the CDR3, is DAGVTQSPTHLIKTRGQQVTLRCSPISGHKSVSWYQQVLGQGPQFIFQYYEKEERGRGNFPDRFSARQFPNYSSELNVNALLLGDSALYLCASSLEGAYYNEQFFGPGTRLTVL.

This sequence joins TRBV4-3 and TRBJ2-6, with 8 bases matching TRBD1. The CDR3 covers 17 residues. V was pared by 4 bases and J by 1 base, with 6 bases of the junction left unmatched. Per the germline V gene, CDR1 is LGHNA and CDR2 is YSLEER. Written as DNA, the CDR3 is TGCGCCAGCAGCCCGGACAGGGCGGGGTCTGGGGCCAACGTCCTGACTTTC. Its protein product is CASSPDRAGSGANVLTF.

This clonotype was seen only a few times. The V gene is TRBV10-3, the J gene TRBJ2-7; possible D gene TRBD2, 6 bases. The CDR3 runs 14 residues. The germline CDR1 and CDR2 sequences are ENHRY and SYGVKD. V gave up 2 bases and J gave up 1 base, with 9 bases separating them. CDR3 residues: CAISEGTYSYEQYF. DNA of the CDR3: TGTGCCATCAGTGAGGGGACTTATTCCTACGAGCAGTACTTC.

V is TRBV28 and J is TRBJ2-5; D ambiguous. Trimming stripped 3 bases from V and 5 bases from J, with 13 bases between. Germline loops: CDR1 MDHEN, CDR2 SYDVKM. This CDR3 spans 14 amino acids. CDR3 protein: CASSFLGSWETQYF. Here the CDR3 DNA reads TGTGCCAGCAGTTTTCTTGGGTCTTGGGAGACCCAGTACTTC.

This clonotype was counted at least ten times. This rearrangement joins TRBV10-3 to TRBJ2-1; D ambiguous. V shed 0 bases and J shed 3 bases, with 12 bases lying between them. This CDR3 region has 16 residues. Germline assignment: CDR1 ENHRY and CDR2 SYGVKD. CDR3 nucleotide sequence: TGTGCCATCAGTGAGTCTGCTAGTCCCCTCTACAATGAGCAGTTCTTC. It encodes CAISESASPLYNEQFF.

Concerning this clonotype: This likely comes from a read error, as the CDR3 has no conserved phenylalanine or tryptophan at its end. V gene TRBV7-8 combines with J gene TRBJ2-2; a possible D gene is TRBD2 (5 bases). Germline V gene lookup returns CDR1 SGHVS and CDR2 FQNEAQ. This CDR3 comprises 14 residues. Trimming shortened V by 5 bases and J by 3 bases, and 10 bases separated the two germline ends. CDR3 region: CASSPGLYTGELFC. The CDR3 DNA reads as TGTGCCAGCAGCCCAGGACTTTACACCGGGGAGCTGTTTTGT.